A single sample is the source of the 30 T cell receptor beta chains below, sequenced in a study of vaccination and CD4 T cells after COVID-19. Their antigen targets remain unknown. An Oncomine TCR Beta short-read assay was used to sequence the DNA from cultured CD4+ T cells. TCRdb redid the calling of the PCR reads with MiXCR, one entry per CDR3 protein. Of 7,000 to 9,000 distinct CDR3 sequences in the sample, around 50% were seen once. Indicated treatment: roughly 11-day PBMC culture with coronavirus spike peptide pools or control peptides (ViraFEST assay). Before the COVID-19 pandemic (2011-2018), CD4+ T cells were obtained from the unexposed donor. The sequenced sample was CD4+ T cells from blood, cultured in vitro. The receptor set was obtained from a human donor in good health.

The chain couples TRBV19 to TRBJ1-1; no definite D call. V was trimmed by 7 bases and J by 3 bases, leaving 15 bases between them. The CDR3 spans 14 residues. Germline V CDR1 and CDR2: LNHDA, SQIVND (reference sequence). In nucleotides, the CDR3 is TGTGCCAGTATCGAGGCTGGTAGGTACACTGAAGCTTTCTTT. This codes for CASIEAGRYTEAFF.

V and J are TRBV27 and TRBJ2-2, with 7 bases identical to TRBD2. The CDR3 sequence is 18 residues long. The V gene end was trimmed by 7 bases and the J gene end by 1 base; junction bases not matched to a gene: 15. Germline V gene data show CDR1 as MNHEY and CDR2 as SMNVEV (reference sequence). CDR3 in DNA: TGTGCCAGCAACAGGAAGACCTTGTCTAGCGGGAACACCGGGGAGCTGTTTTTT. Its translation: CASNRKTLSSGNTGELFF.

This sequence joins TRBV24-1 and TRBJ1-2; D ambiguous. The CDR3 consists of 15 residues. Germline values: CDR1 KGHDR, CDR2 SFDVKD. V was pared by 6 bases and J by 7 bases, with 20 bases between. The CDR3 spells CATSTSRTWWFGYTF. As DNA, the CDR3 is TGTGCCACCAGTACCAGTAGAACGTGGTGGTTTGGCTACACCTTC.

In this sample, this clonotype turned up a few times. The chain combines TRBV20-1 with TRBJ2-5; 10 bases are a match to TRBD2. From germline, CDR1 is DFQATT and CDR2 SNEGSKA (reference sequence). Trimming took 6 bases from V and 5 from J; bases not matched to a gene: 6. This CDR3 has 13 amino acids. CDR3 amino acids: CSAPPTSGETQYF. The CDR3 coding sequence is TGCAGTGCACCCCCGACTAGCGGGGAGACCCAGTACTTC.

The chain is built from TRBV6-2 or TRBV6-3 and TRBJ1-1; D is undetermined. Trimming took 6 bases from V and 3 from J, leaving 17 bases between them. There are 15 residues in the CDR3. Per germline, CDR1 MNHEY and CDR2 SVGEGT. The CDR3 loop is CASRLRRGGYTEAFF. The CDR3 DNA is TGTGCCAGCAGATTGCGCCGGGGAGGCTACACTGAAGCTTTCTTT.

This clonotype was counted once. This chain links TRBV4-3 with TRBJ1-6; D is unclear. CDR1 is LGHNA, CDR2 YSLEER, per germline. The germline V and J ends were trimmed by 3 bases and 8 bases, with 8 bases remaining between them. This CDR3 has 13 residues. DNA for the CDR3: TGCGCCAGCAGCCAGCCAGGCTATTCACCCCTCCACTTT. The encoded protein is CASSQPGYSPLHF.

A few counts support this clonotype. This CDR3 reads CSASMGGGNQPQHF. In nucleotides, the CDR3 is TGCAGTGCTAGTATGGGGGGAGGCAATCAGCCCCAGCATTTT. The chain combines TRBV20-1 with TRBJ1-5, with D possibly matching TRBD1 (5 bases). This CDR3 region has 14 residues. Germline CDR1 and CDR2: DFQATT and SNEGSKA (reference sequence). V was cut by 3 bases and J by 2 bases, with 11 bases left in between.

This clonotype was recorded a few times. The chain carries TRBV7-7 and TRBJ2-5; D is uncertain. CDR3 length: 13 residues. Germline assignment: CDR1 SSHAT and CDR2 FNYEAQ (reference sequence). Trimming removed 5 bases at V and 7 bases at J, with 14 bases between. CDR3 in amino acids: CASSPGTEGTQYF. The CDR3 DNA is TGTGCCAGCAGCCCTGGCACAGAAGGGACCCAGTACTTC. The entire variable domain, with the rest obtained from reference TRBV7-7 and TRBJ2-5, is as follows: GAGVSQSPRYKVTKRGQDVTLRCDPISSHATLYWYQQALGQGPEFLTYFNYEAQPDKSGLPSDRFSAERPEGSISTLTIQRTEQRDSAMYRCASSPGTEGTQYFGPGTRLLVL.

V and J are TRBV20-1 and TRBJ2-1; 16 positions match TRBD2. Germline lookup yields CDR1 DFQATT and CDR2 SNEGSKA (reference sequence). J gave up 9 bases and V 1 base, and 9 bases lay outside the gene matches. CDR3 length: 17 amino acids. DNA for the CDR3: TGCAGTGCTAGAGGCCTCATGGGGACTAGCGGGAGGGGTGAGCAGTTCTTC. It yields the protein CSARGLMGTSGRGEQFF.

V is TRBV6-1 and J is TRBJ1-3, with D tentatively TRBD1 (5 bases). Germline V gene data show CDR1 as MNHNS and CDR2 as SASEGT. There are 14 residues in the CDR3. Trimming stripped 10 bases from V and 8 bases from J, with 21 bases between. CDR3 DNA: TGTGCCACCCTCTGGGGTCAGGGTACCCACACCATATATTTT. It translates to CATLWGQGTHTIYF.

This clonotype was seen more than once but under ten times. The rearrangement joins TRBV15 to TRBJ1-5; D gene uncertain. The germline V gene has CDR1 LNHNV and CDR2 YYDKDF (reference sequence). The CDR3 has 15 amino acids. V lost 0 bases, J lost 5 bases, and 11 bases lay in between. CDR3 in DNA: TGTGCCACCAGCAGAGATCAACAGAACTATCAGCCCCAGCATTTT. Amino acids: CATSRDQQNYQPQHF.

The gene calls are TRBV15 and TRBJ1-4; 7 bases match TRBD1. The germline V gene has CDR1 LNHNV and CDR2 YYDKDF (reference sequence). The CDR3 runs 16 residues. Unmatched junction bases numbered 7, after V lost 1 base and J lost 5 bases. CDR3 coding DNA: TGTGCCACCAGCAGAGTTGCACAGGGGCGAAATGAAAAACTGTTTTTT. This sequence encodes CATSRVAQGRNEKLFF.

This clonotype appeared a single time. The CDR3 region is CASSWSLGGSGVSSRELFF. The CDR3 nucleotides read TGTGCCAGCAGTTGGTCTTTGGGGGGTAGCGGGGTTTCCTCTAGGGAGCTGTTTTTT. This chain uses TRBV12-3 or TRBV12-4 with TRBJ2-2, with TRBD2 identical over 8 bases. This CDR3 contains 19 residues. V gave up 4 bases and J gave up 9 bases; unmatched junction bases: 22.

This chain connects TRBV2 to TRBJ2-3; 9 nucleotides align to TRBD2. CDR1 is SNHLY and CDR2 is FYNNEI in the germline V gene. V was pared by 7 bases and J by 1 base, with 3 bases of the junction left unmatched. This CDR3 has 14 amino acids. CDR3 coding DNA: TGTGCCAGCACAAGGACTAGCGGCACAGATACGCAGTATTTT. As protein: CASTRTSGTDTQYF.

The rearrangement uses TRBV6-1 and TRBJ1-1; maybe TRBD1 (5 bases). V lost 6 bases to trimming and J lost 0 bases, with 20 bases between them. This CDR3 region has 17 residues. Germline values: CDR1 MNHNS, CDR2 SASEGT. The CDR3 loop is CASSRTTAILMNTEAFF. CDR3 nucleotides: TGTGCCAGCAGCAGAACGACAGCTATTCTCATGAACACTGAAGCTTTCTTT.

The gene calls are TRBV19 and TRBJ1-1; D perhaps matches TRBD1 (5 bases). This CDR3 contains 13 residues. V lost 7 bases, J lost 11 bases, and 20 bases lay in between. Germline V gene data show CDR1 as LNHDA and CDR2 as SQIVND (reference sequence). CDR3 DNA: TGTGCCAGTACCCCGGGGCAGGGCGTTTCGGCTTTCTTT. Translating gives CASTPGQGVSAFF.

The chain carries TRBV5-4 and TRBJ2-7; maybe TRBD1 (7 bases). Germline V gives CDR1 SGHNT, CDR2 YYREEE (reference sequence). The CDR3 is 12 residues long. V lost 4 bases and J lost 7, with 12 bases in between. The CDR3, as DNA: TGTGCCAGCAGCCGGGGGACAGTAGAGCAGTACTTC. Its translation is CASSRGTVEQYF.

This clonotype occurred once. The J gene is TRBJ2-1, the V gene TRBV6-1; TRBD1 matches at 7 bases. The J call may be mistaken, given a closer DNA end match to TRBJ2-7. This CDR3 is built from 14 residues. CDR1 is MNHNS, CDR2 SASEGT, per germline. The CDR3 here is CASRPGQTRYEQYF. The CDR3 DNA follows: TGTGCCAGCAGGCCGGGACAGACTCGCTACGAGCAGTACTTC.

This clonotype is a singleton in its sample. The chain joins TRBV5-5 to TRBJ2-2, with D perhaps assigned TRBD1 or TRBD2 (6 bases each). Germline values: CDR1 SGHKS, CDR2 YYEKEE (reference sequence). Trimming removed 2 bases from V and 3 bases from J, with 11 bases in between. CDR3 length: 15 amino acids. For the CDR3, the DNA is TGTGCCAGCAGCTTCAGGGGCGGGGACACCGGGGAGCTGTTTTTT. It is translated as CASSFRGGDTGELFF.

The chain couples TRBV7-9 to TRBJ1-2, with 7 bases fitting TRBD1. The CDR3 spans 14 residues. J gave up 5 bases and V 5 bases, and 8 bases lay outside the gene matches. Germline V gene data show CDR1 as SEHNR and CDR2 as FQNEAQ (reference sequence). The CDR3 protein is CASSASGTEYGYTF. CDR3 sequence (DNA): TGTGCCAGCAGCGCCTCCGGGACAGAATATGGCTACACCTTC.

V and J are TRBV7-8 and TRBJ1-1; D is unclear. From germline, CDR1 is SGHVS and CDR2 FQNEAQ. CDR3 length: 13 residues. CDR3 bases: TGTGCTAGCTGCCCGTATAGAAACACTGAAGCTTTCTTT. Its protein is CASCPYRNTEAFF.

This CDR3 reads CASSGTLAGSDTQYF. The DNA of the CDR3 is TGTGCCAGCAGCGGAACACTAGCGGGGTCAGATACGCAGTATTTT. The chain is built from TRBV5-4 and TRBJ2-3; 10 bases fit TRBD2. V was pared by 4 bases and J by 4 bases, with 6 bases of the junction left unmatched. The CDR3 extends over 15 amino acids. In germline, CDR1 is SGHNT, CDR2 YYREEE (reference sequence).

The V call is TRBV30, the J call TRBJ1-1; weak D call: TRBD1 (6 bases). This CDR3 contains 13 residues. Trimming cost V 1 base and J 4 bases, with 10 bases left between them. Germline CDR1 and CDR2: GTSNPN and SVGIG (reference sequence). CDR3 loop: CAWSADSGTEAFF. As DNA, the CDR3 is TGTGCCTGGAGTGCGGACAGTGGCACTGAAGCTTTCTTT.

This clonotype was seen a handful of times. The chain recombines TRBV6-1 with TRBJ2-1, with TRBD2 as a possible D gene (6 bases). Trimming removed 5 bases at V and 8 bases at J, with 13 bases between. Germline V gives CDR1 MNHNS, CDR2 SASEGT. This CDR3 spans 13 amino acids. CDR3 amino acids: CASSTGLEHEQFF. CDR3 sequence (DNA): TGTGCCAGCAGTACGGGACTCGAGCATGAGCAGTTCTTC.

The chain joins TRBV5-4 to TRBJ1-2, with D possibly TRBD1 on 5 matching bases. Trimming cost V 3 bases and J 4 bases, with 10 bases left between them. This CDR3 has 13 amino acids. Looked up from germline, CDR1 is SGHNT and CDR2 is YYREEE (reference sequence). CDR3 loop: CASSSQGSYGYTF. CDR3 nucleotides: TGTGCCAGCAGCTCTCAGGGATCCTATGGCTACACCTTC.

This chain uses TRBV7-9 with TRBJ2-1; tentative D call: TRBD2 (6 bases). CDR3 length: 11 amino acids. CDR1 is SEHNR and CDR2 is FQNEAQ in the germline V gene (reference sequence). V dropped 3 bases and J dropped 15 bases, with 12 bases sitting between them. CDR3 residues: CASSLRDAAFF. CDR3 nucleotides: TGTGCCAGCAGCTTGCGGGACGCGGCGTTCTTC. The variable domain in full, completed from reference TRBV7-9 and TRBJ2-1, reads DTGVSQNPRHKITKRGQNVTFRCDPISEHNRLYWYRQTLGQGPEFLTYFQNEAQLEKSRLLSDRFSAERPKGSFSTLEIQRTEQGDSAMYLCASSLRDAAFFGPGTRLTVL.

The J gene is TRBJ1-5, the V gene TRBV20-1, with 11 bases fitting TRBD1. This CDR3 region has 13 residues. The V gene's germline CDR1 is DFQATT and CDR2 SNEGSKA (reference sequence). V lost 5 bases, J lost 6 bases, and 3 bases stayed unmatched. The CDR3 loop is CSAWTGGSQPQHF. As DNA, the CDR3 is TGCAGTGCTTGGACAGGGGGCAGTCAGCCCCAGCATTTT.

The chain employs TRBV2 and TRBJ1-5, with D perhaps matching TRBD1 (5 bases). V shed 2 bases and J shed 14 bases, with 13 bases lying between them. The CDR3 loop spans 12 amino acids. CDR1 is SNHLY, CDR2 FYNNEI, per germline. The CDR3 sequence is CASSEIRSGEHF. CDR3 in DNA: TGTGCCAGCAGTGAAATTCGGTCGGGGGAGCATTTT.

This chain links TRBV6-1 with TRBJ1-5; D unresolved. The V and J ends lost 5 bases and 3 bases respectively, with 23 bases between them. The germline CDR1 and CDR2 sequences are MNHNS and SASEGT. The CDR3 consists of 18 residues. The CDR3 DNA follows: TGTGCCAGCAGTCCGCGGGCTCCGGAGGTATGGAACAATCAGCCCCAGCATTTT. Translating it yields CASSPRAPEVWNNQPQHF.

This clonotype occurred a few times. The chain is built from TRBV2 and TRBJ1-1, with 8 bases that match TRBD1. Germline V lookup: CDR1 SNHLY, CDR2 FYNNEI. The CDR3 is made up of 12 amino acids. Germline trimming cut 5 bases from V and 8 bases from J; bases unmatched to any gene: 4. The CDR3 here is CASSSWDREAFF. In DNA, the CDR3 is TGTGCCAGCAGTAGTTGGGACAGGGAAGCTTTCTTT.